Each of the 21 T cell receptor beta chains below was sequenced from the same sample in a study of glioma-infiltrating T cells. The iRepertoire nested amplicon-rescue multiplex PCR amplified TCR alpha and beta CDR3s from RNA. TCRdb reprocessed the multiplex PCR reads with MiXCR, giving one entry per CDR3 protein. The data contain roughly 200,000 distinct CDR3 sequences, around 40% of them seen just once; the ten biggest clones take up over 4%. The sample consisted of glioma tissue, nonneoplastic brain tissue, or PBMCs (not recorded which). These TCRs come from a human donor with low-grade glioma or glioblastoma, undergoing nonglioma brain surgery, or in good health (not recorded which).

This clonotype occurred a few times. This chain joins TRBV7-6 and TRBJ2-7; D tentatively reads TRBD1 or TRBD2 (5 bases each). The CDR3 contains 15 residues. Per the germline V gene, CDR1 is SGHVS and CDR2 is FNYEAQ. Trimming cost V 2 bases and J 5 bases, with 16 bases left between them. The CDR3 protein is CASSLRDGDLNEQYF. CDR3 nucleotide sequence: TGTGCCAGCAGCTTACGGGATGGGGACCTGAACGAGCAGTACTTC.

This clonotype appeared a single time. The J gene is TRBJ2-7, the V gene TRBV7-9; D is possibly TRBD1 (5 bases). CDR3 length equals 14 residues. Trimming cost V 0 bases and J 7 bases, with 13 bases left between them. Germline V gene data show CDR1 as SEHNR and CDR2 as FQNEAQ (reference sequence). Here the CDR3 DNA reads TGTGCCAGCAGCTTAGCGGGGCCCCACAATGAGCAGTACTTC. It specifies CASSLAGPHNEQYF. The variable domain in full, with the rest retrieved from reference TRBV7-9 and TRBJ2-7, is DTGVSQNPRHKITKRGQNVTFRCDPISEHNRLYWYRQTLGQGPEFLTYFQNEAQLEKSRLLSDRFSAERPKGSFSTLEIQRTEQGDSAMYLCASSLAGPHNEQYFGPGTRLTVT.

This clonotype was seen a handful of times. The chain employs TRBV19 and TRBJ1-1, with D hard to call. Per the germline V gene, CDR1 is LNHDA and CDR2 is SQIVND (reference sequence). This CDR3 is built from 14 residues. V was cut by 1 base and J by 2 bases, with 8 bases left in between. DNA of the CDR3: TGTGCCAGTAGTATAGCGGTGGGCAACACTGAAGCTTTCTTT. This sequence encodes CASSIAVGNTEAFF.

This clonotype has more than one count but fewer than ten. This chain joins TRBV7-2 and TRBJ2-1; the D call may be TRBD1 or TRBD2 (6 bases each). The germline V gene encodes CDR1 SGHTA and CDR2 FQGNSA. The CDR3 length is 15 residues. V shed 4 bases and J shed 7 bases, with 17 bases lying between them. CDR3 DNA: TGTGCCAGCAGCTCCGCCGGGGGCTCTTGGAATGAGCAGTTCTTC. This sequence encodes CASSSAGGSWNEQFF.

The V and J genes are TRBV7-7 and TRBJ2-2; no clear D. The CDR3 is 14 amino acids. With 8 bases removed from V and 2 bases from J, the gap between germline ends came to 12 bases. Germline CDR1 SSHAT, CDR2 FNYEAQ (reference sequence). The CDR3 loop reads CASGRPINTGELFF. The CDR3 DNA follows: TGTGCCAGCGGGCGGCCAATCAACACCGGGGAGCTGTTTTTT.

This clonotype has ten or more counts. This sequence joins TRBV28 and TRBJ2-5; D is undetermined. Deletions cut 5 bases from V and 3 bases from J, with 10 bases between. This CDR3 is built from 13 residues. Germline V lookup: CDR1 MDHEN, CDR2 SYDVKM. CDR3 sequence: CASSPDEEETQYF. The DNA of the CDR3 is TGTGCCAGCAGTCCGGACGAGGAAGAGACCCAGTACTTC.

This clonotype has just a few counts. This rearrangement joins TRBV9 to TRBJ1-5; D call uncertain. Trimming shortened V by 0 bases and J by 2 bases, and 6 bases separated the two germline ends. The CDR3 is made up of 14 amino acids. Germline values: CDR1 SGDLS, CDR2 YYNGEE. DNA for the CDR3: TGTGCCAGCAGCGTAGACGAAGGCAATCAGCCCCAGCATTTT. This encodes CASSVDEGNQPQHF.

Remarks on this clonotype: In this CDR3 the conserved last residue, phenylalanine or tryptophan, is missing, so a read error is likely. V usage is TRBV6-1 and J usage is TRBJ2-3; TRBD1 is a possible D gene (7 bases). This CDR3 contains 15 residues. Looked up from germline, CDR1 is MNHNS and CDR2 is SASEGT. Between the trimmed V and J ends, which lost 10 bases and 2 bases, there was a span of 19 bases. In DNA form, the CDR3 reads TGTGCCATCAGGCCTGACAGGGACTTCACAGATACGCAGTATCTT. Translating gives CAIRPDRDFTDTQYL.

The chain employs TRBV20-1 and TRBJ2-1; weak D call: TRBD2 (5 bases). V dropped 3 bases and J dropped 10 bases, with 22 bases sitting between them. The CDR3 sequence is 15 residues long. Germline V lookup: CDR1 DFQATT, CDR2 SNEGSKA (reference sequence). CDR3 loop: CSAREGRTYNDEQFF. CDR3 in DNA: TGCAGTGCTAGGGAAGGGCGGACTTACAATGACGAGCAGTTCTTC.

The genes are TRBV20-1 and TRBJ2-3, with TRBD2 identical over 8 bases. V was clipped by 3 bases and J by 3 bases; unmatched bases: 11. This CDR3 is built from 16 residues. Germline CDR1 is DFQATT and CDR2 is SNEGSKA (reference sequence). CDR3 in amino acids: CSARGIAGWGTDTQYF. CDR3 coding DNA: TGCAGTGCTAGGGGAATAGCGGGATGGGGGACAGATACGCAGTATTTT.

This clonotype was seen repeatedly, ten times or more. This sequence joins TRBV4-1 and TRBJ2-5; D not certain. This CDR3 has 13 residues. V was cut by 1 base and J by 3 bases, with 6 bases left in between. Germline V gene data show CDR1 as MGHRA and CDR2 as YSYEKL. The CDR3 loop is CASSQVLKETQYF. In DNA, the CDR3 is TGCGCCAGCAGCCAAGTTCTAAAAGAGACCCAGTACTTC.

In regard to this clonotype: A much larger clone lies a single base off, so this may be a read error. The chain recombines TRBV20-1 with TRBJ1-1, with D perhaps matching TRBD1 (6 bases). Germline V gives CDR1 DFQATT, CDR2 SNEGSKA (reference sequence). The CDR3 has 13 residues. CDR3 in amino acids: CSASMGLLSGALF. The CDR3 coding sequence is TGCAGTGCTTCAATGGGACTTCTGTCGGGGGCGTTATTT.

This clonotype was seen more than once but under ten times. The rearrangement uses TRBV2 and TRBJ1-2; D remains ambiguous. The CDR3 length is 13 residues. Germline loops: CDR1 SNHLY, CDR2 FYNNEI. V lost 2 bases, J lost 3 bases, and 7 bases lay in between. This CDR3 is CASSESRDYGYTF. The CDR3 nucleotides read TGTGCCAGCAGTGAATCCCGCGACTATGGCTACACCTTC.

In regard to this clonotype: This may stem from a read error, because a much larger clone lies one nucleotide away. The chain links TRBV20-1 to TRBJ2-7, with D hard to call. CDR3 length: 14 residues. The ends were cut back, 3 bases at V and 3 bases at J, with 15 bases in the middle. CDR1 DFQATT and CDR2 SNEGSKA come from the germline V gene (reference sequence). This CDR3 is CSARVQSPYYEQYF. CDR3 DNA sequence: TGCAGTGCTAGGGTGCAGTCCCCCTACTACGAGCAGTACTTC.

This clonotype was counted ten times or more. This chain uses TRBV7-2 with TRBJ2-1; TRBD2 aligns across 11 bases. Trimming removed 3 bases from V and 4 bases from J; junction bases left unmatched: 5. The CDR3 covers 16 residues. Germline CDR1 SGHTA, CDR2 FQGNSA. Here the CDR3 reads CASSLLGTSGYNEQFF. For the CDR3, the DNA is TGTGCCAGCAGCTTGTTAGGGACTAGCGGATACAATGAGCAGTTCTTC.

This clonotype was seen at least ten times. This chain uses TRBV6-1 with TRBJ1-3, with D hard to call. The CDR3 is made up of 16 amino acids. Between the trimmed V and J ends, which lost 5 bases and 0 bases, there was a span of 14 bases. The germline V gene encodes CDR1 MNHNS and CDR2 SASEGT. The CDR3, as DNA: TGTGCCAGCAGTACGCCCGGGAGTTACTCTGGAAACACCATATATTTT. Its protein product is CASSTPGSYSGNTIYF.

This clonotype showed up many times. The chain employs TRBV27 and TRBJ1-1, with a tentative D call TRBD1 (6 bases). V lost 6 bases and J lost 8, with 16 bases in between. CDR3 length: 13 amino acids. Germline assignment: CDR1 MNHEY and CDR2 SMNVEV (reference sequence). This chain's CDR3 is CASSSRDTPEAFF. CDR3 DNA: TGTGCCAGCAGCTCCCGGGACACACCAGAAGCTTTCTTT.

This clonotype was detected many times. CDR3 nucleotides: TGTGCCAGCAGACCTGCTGGTCTTCAGCCCCAGCATTTT. Translated: CASRPAGLQPQHF. This chain links TRBV7-2 with TRBJ1-5, with D uncertain. The CDR3 runs 13 residues. Trimming pared 6 bases from V and 6 bases from J, leaving 12 bases between. Germline-derived CDR1 and CDR2 are SGHTA and FQGNSA.

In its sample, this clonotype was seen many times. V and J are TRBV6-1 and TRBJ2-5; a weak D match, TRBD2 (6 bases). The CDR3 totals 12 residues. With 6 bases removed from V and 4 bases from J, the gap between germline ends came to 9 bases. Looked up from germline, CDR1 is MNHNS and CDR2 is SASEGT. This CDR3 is CASSGSRETQYF. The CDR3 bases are TGTGCCAGCAGCGGGAGCCGAGAGACCCAGTACTTC.

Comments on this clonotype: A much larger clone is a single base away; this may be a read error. CDR3 sequence (DNA): TGCAGTGCTAGAGACTCAGGGGACGAGCAGTACTTC. It is translated as CSARDSGDEQYF. The J gene is TRBJ2-7, the V gene TRBV20-1, with TRBD1 as a possible D gene (6 bases). The germline CDR1 and CDR2 sequences are DFQATT and SNEGSKA (reference sequence). Trimming shortened V by 0 bases and J by 5 bases, and 8 bases separated the two germline ends. CDR3 length equals 12 residues.

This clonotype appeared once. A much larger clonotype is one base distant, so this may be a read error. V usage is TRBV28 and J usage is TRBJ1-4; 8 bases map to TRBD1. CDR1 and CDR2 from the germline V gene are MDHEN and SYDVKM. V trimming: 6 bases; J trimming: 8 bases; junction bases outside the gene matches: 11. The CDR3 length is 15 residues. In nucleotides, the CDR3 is TGTGCCAGCAGCCCGTGGACAGGGACGGAAGAAAAACTGTTTTTT. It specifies CASSPWTGTEEKLFF.